These T cell receptor beta chains were read from a single sample in a study of T cell responses to AZD1222 COVID-19 vaccine. Assay: immunoSEQ multiplex PCR; the TCRdb copy retains only in-frame clones and omits some. The table lists 150,000 or so clones, around 93% of them singletons. Source: peripheral blood, taken 28 days after the second AZD1222 dose. These receptors were taken from an adult who received the AZD1222 COVID-19 vaccine. The CDR3 runs from the conserved cysteine through the conserved F or W. Fields, in order: D gene, V gene, J gene, clone size, CDR3 DNA, CDR3 protein. A D gene is named only where the DNA matches it firmly. Size values are once, few and many counts, or a class for expanded clones, and some rows have none.

>NA|TRBV18|TRBJ1-2|NA
TGTGCCAGCTCACCATTGGGAAGCTATGGCTACACCTTC
CASSPLGSYGYTF
>TRBD1|TRBV6-6|TRBJ2-4|NA
TGTGCCAGCAGTCCTGACAGGGGTAACATTCAGTACTTC
CASSPDRGNIQYF
>TRBD2|TRBV3-1/TRBV3-2|TRBJ2-5|NA
TGTGCCAGCAGCCAAGGAGGGATGTTAGCGGGAGGTTTAGAGACCCAGTACTTC
CASSQGGMLAGGLETQYF
>NA|TRBV4-2|TRBJ1-1|NA
TGTGCCAGCAGCCAAGGTCCAGATTTGAACACTGAAGCTTTCTTT
CASSQGPDLNTEAFF
>NA|TRBV5-1|TRBJ2-1|once
TGCGCCAGCAGCTTTCAGGAGTACAATGAGCAGTTCTTC
CASSFQEYNEQFF
>NA|TRBV6-5|TRBJ2-4|NA
TGTGCCAGCAGTTCAGCAAACATTCAGTACTTC
CASSSANIQYF
>TRBD1|TRBV11-2|TRBJ1-1|NA
TGTGCCAGCCAGCAGCTTAGAGGGAGCAGGGGGACTGAAGCTTTCTTT
CASQQLRGSRGTEAFF
>TRBD1|TRBV29-1|TRBJ1-1|NA
TGCAGCGGCGGACAGGGGAATGCTGAAGCTTTCTTT
CSGGQGNAEAFF
>TRBD1|TRBV7-9|TRBJ1-1|NA
TGTGCCAGCGGGTTGGGACAGGGGGCTGAAGCTTTCTTT
CASGLGQGAEAFF
>NA|TRBV6-1|TRBJ1-5|NA
TGTGCCAGCAGTGAACAGACCTATAGCAATCAGCCCCAGCATTTT
CASSEQTYSNQPQHF
>NA|TRBV9|TRBJ2-6|NA
TGTGCCAGCAGCGTAGAGGCAACGCCTACTTCTGGGGCCAACGTCCTGACTTTC
CASSVEATPTSGANVLTF
>TRBD1|TRBV2|TRBJ2-7|NA
TGTGCCAGCAGTTACCGAACTCCACTCACAGGGGGCTACGAGCAGTACTTC
CASSYRTPLTGGYEQYF
>NA|TRBV18|TRBJ2-5|NA
TGTGCCAGCTACAAGGGGGAGGGAGAGACCCAGTACTTC
CASYKGEGETQYF
>NA|TRBV6-2/TRBV6-3|TRBJ2-2|NA
TGTGCCAGCAGTTATACCACAGGGGGGGCCGGGGAGCTGTTTTTT
CASSYTTGGAGELFF
>NA|TRBV5-6|TRBJ1-5|NA
TGTGCCAGCAGCTTGATTTCTAGCAATCAGCCCCAGCATTTT
CASSLISSNQPQHF
>NA|TRBV20-1|TRBJ2-6|NA
TGCAGTGCTAGTTGGGGGCCTGGGGCCAACGTCCTGACTTTC
CSASWGPGANVLTF